This record looks at one T cell receptor beta chain sequence and its context. Its antigen is currently unknown. Other DNA sequences within the sample encode an identical CDR3. Unmatched junction bases numbered 3, after V lost 3 bases and J lost 2 bases. Germline V gene sequence: CDR1 LNHDA, CDR2 SQIVND (reference sequence). CDR3 length: 14 residues. In the ViraFEST assay, antigen-specific CD4+ clonotypes were identified by expansion after peptide-pool stimulation. Following culture for approximately 11 days, CD4+ T cells were isolated. BNT162b2 vaccine or mRNA-1273 vaccine was given to participants in two doses. Vaccinated recipients, who were negative for nucleocapsid antibodies, had no history of SARS-CoV-2 infection. Wells containing over 1.5 million PBMC each were cultured with around 9.1 IU/ml IL-2 and approximately 10 ug/ml peptides. On both days 3 and 7, half of the culture medium was replaced with IL-2 medium.

The entry originates in a study of vaccination effects on CD4 cells after COVID-19. Some clones are missing from TCRdb's copy, which holds only in-frame ones; the method was immunoSEQ multiplex PCR. The sample holds approximately 70,000 clones, approximately 76% seen once. Study-wide points: Late after vaccination, infection- and vaccine-induced clones showed marked clonal contraction.

The receptor was isolated from a human donor who received a COVID-19 vaccine. The sample in question was CD4+ T cells from PBMCs cultured with HCoV-OC43 spike peptides, obtained after COVID-19 vaccination. Subset reported: HCoV-OC43 spike overlapping peptide pool stimulation. The chain joins TRBV19 to TRBJ2-5, with 7 nucleotides matching TRBD1. The CDR3 sequence is CASSIGTDQETQYF. The CDR3 bases are TGTGCCAGTAGTATCGGGACAGATCAAGAGACCCAGTACTTC.